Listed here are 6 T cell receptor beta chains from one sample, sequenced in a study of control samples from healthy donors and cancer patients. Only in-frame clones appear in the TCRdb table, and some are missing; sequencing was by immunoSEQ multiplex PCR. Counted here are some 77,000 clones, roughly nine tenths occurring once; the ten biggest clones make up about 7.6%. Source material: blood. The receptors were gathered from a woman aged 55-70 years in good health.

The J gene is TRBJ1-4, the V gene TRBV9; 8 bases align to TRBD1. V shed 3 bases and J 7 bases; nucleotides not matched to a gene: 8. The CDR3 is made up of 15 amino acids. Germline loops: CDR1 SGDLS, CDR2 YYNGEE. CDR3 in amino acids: CASSATHGTGEKLFF. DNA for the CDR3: TGTGCCAGCAGCGCCACCCACGGGACAGGTGAAAAACTGTTTTTT. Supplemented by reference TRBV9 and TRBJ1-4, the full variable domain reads DSGVTQTPKHLITATGQRVTLRCSPRSGDLSVYWYQQSLDQGLQFLIQYYNGEERAKGNILERFSAQQFPDLHSELNLSSLELGDSALYFCASSATHGTGEKLFFGSGTQLSVL.

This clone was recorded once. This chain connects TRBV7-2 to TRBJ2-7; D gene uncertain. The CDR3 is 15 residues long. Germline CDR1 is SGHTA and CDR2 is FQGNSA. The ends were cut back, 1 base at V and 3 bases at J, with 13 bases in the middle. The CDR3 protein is CASSLVAGEHYEQYF. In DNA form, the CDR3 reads TGTGCCAGCAGCTTAGTTGCAGGAGAACACTACGAGCAGTACTTC.

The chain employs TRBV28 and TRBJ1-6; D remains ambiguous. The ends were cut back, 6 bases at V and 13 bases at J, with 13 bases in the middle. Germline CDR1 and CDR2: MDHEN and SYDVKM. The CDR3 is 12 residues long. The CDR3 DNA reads TGTGCCAGCAGCCAGGCCGGCGCGCCCCTCCACTTT. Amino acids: CASSQAGAPLHF.

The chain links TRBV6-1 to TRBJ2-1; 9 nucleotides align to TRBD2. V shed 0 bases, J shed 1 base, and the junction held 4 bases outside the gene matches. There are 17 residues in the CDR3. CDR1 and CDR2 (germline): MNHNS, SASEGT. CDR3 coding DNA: TGTGCCAGCAGTGAAGCGCGGGGGGGAGGTTCCTACAATGAGCAGTTCTTC. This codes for CASSEARGGGSYNEQFF.

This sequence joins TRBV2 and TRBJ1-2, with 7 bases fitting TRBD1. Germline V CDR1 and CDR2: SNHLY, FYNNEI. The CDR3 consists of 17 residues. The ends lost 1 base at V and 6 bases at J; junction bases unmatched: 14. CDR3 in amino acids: CASSEGGIGGALNGYTF. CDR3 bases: TGTGCCAGCAGTGAAGGGGGGATAGGGGGCGCATTAAATGGCTACACCTTC.

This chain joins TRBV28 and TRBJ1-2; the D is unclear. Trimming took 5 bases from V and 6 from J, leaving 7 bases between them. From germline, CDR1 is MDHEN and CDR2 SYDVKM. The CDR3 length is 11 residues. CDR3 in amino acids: CASSREDGYTF. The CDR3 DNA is TGTGCCAGCAGTCGCGAAGATGGCTACACCTTC.